The present T cell receptor beta chain was sequenced within a study of cytomegalovirus exposure and HLA in healthy donors. Background on the study: There were 70 million to 95 million unique TCRs (from HLA-typed donors) in an early data release. Study findings and constraints: In a later analysis, HLA-C alleles had the fewest associated TCRs, DRB1 alleles the most. When a later analysis compared HLA-associated TCR beta chains with equally common others, the HLA-associated chains turned out to be more clonally expanded and to have lower generation probabilities.

To note about this clone: The antigen remains undetermined.

The PCR ran on 60 Vbeta and 13 Jbeta primers. Clones were read by immunoSEQ multiplex PCR, and TCRdb kept only the in-frame ones, dropping some. The sample gives roughly 110,000 clones, 81% of which show up once; around 2.1% is in the top ten. Each donor was nominally healthy when sampled (though unrecorded immune exposures were likely). Sequenced input: PBMCs. The sequence was obtained from a young man in good health and CMV-seronegative.

CDR3 nucleotides: TGTGCCAGCAGTTACTCTGCTGCGGATGGCTACACCTTC. This translates into CASSYSAADGYTF. The rearrangement uses TRBV6-5 and TRBJ1-2, with D unclear. There are 13 residues in the CDR3. Per the germline V gene, CDR1 is MNHEY and CDR2 is SVGAGI. Between the trimmed V and J ends, which lost 0 bases and 6 bases, there was a span of 8 bases.